This TCR beta chain was sequenced for a study of OX40 agonist ivuxolimab in advanced cancers. Looked up from germline, CDR1 is SGHRS and CDR2 is YFSETQ. Trimming took off 2 bases at V and 5 bases at J, with 11 bases between the two ends. CDR3 length: 14 residues. Profiling relied on immunoSEQ multiplex PCR, and the TCRdb table lists in-frame clones only, not all of them. The sample holds about 48,000 clones; roughly 81% are singletons and the top ten take around 10%. The source is an adult with an advanced solid tumor such as melanoma, head and neck, liver or kidney cancer. The source material was CD4+ or CD8+ T cells sorted from blood, sampled in a trial of the OX40 agonist ivuxolimab. The chain employs TRBV5-1 and TRBJ2-1; unclear D gene. For the CDR3, the DNA is TGCGCCAGCAGCTTAGCGCAGCCAGACAATGAGCAGTTCTTC. The encoded protein is CASSLAQPDNEQFF.